The rows below give T cell receptor beta chains drawn from one sample of a study of blood T cell repertoires in COVID-19. Sequencing was performed with immunoSEQ multiplex PCR; in TCRdb, only in-frame clones are kept and a portion is missing. The sample contains about 150,000 clones, more than 75% of which appear only once. The specimen was PBMCs or T cells enriched from blood (not recorded which). The receptors originated from a woman between 50 and 59 years old who had recovered from COVID-19. CDR3s include the opening cysteine and the closing phenylalanine or tryptophan. The order of the fields is D gene, CDR3 length, V gene, J gene, clone size, CDR3 protein, CDR3 DNA. A D gene is named only where the DNA matches it firmly. For some rows the clone size is stated as once, few or many, or as a class when expanded; others skip it.

>TRBD1|15|TRBV27|TRBJ1-2|NA
CASSLTRTGAYGYTF
TGTGCCAGCAGTCTTACGCGGACAGGAGCTTATGGCTACACCTTC
>NA|15|TRBV6-5|TRBJ1-1|NA
CASSYVGRGNTEAFF
TGTGCCAGCAGTTACGTTGGCAGGGGGAACACTGAAGCTTTCTTT
>NA|15|TRBV5-1|TRBJ1-1|NA
CASSLEPGIGTEAFF
TGCGCCAGCAGCTTGGAACCGGGAATCGGCACTGAAGCTTTCTTT
>NA|14|TRBV3-1/TRBV3-2|TRBJ1-3|NA
CASSRTASGNTIYF
TGTGCCAGCAGCCGAACAGCCTCTGGAAACACCATATATTTT
>TRBD2|16|TRBV7-2|TRBJ2-7|NA
CASSLGASGPPYEQYF
TGTGCCAGCAGCTTAGGGGCTAGCGGTCCCCCCTACGAGCAGTACTTC
>NA|14|TRBV7-9|TRBJ2-7|NA
CASSFRLTSYEQYF
TGTGCCAGCAGCTTCCGACTAACCTCCTACGAGCAGTACTTC
>TRBD2|15|TRBV10-3|TRBJ2-3|NA
CAISILAGTTDTQYF
TGTGCCATCAGTATTTTAGCGGGGACCACAGATACGCAGTATTTT
>TRBD1|16|TRBV7-6|TRBJ1-3|NA
CASSLGPQGAGNTIYF
TGTGCCAGCAGCTTAGGGCCACAGGGGGCGGGAAACACCATATATTTT
>NA|15|TRBV9|TRBJ2-3|NA
CASSVGRAGTDTQYF
TGTGCCAGCAGCGTAGGCAGGGCGGGAACAGATACGCAGTATTTT
>TRBD2|13|TRBV2|TRBJ2-1|NA
CASKAGGYNEQFF
TGTGCCAGCAAGGCGGGGGGATACAATGAGCAGTTCTTC
>TRBD2|16|TRBV11-3|TRBJ2-1|NA
CASSLALLAGGNEQFF
TGTGCCAGCAGCTTAGCACTACTAGCGGGGGGAAATGAGCAGTTCTTC
>NA|18|TRBV14|TRBJ1-1|NA
CASSQDGGVNGGNTEAFF
TGTGCCAGCAGCCAAGATGGCGGGGTGAATGGCGGGAACACTGAAGCTTTCTTT
>NA|15|TRBV7-9|TRBJ2-1|NA
CASRSETTGSNEQFF
TGTGCCAGCAGATCCGAAACGACAGGTTCCAATGAGCAGTTCTTC
>NA|11|TRBV29-1|TRBJ2-3|NA
CSGGSTDTQYF
TGCAGTGGGGGGTCCACAGATACGCAGTATTTT
>NA|14|TRBV7-3|TRBJ2-1|many
CASSPTAGGREQFF
TGTGCCAGCAGCCCTACCGCCGGGGGGCGTGAGCAGTTCTTC
>TRBD1|12|TRBV30|TRBJ1-2|NA
CACRGHYNGYTF
TGTGCCTGCAGGGGGCATTATAATGGCTACACCTTC
>NA|12|TRBV18|TRBJ1-2|NA
CASSPQAGWVTF
TGTGCCAGCTCACCACAGGCAGGGTGGGTCACCTTC
>TRBD1|15|TRBV18|TRBJ2-7|NA
CASSPGQGSTYEQYF
TGTGCCAGCTCACCAGGACAGGGTTCCACCTACGAGCAGTACTTC
>TRBD1|12|TRBV2|TRBJ2-7|few
CASSTGAPEQYF
TGTGCCAGCAGTACAGGGGCCCCCGAGCAGTACTTC
>NA|16|TRBV29-1|TRBJ2-1|NA
CSVPSESSGYGDEQFF
TGCAGCGTTCCGAGCGAGTCGAGTGGATACGGGGATGAGCAGTTCTTC
>NA|13|TRBV6-5|TRBJ2-7|NA
CASEVEAFTEQYF
TGTGCCAGCGAAGTCGAGGCTTTTACCGAGCAGTACTTC
>TRBD1|15|TRBV6-5|TRBJ2-1|NA
CASSWTGNDNNEQFF
TGTGCCAGCAGTTGGACAGGGAATGATAACAATGAGCAGTTCTTC
>TRBD1|17|TRBV4-1|TRBJ1-1|NA
CASSRSGSRGRGTEAFF
TGCGCCAGCAGCCGAAGTGGGTCCAGGGGGCGGGGGACTGAAGCTTTCTTT
>TRBD1|14|TRBV5-1|TRBJ1-2|NA
CASSTDRGGYGYTF
TGCGCCAGCAGCACGGACAGGGGAGGCTATGGCTACACCTTC
>TRBD1|15|TRBV28|TRBJ1-4|NA
CASSTRDRENEKLFF
TGTGCCAGCAGTACCCGGGACAGGGAAAATGAAAAACTGTTTTTT
>TRBD1|14|TRBV7-9|TRBJ1-4|NA
CASSFATGGEKLFF
TGTGCCAGCAGCTTCGCGACAGGGGGCGAAAAACTGTTTTTT
>TRBD1|16|TRBV10-3|TRBJ2-2|once
CAISELNRQGKRELFF
TGTGCCATCAGTGAGTTAAATAGACAGGGCAAGCGGGAGCTGTTTTTT
>TRBD2|17|TRBV4-2|TRBJ2-3|NA
CASSQDNLAGGTDTQYF
TGTGCCAGCAGCCAAGATAACCTAGCGGGGGGCACAGATACGCAGTATTTT
>NA|15|TRBV5-1|TRBJ1-3|once
CASSFSWNSGNTIYF
TGCGCCAGCAGCTTTAGCTGGAACTCTGGAAACACCATATATTTT
>TRBD2|17|TRBV4-1|TRBJ2-1|NA
CASSQGWTSGGANEQFF
TGCGCCAGCAGCCAAGGATGGACTAGCGGGGGGGCCAATGAGCAGTTCTTC
>NA|15|TRBV7-3|TRBJ2-2|NA
CASSPEAVNTGELFF
TGTGCCAGCAGCCCAGAGGCAGTTAACACCGGGGAGCTGTTTTTT
>NA|15|TRBV6-5|TRBJ1-5|NA
CASSRDKVSNQPQHF
TGTGCCAGCAGCCGAGATAAAGTTAGCAATCAGCCCCAGCATTTT
>TRBD2|17|TRBV7-3|TRBJ2-3|NA
CASSLIPRLAGQDTQYF
TGTGCCAGCAGCTTAATCCCCAGACTAGCAGGGCAAGATACGCAGTATTTT
>NA|14|TRBV6-4|TRBJ1-2|NA
CASSDSTAQIGYTF
TGTGCCAGCAGTGACTCCACAGCTCAGATTGGCTACACCTTC
>NA|13|TRBV15|TRBJ1-4|few
CATSRIMEEKLFF
TGTGCCACCAGCCGGATCATGGAGGAAAAACTGTTTTTT
>TRBD1|14|TRBV7-2|TRBJ1-2|NA
CASSLWTGSYGYTF
TGTGCCAGCAGCCTTTGGACAGGGAGCTATGGCTACACCTTC
>NA|15|TRBV3-1/TRBV3-2|TRBJ1-3|NA
CASSQRGGTGNTIYF
TGTGCCAGCAGCCAAAGGGGGGGAACCGGAAACACCATATATTTT
>TRBD1|12|TRBV13|TRBJ2-7|few
CASQDRGHEQYF
TGTGCCAGCCAGGACAGGGGCCACGAGCAGTACTTC
>TRBD1|15|TRBV19|TRBJ1-1|NA
CASSIDRGLNTEAFF
TGTGCCAGTAGTATAGACAGGGGGCTGAACACTGAAGCTTTCTTT
>TRBD1|13|TRBV6-5|TRBJ1-3|NA
CASSTDRGDTIYF
TGTGCCAGCAGCACAGACAGGGGAGACACCATATATTTT
>NA|12|TRBV7-3|TRBJ2-3|few
CASSSIGHTQYF
TGTGCCAGCAGCTCGATCGGTCATACGCAGTATTTT
>TRBD1|15|TRBV5-4|TRBJ2-3|NA
CASSLAGGRPDTQYF
TGTGCCAGCAGCCTAGCAGGGGGCCGTCCAGATACGCAGTATTTT
>TRBD1|16|TRBV28|TRBJ2-4|NA
CASSSLTGGGKNIQYF
TGTGCCAGCAGTTCCTTGACAGGGGGCGGCAAAAACATTCAGTACTTC
>TRBD1|15|TRBV5-1|TRBJ1-1|NA
CASSDQGGQNTEAFF
TGCGCCAGCAGCGATCAGGGGGGCCAGAACACTGAAGCTTTCTTT
>NA|14|TRBV9|TRBJ2-3|NA
CASSVMSPTDMQYF
TGTGCCAGCAGCGTGATGAGCCCTACAGATATGCAGTATTTT
>TRBD1|15|TRBV3-1/TRBV3-2|TRBJ1-3|NA
CASSPDREIRNTIYF
TGTGCCAGCAGCCCCGACAGGGAGATACGAAACACCATATATTTT
>TRBD1|16|TRBV5-1|TRBJ2-5|NA
CASSLAWTGGSETQYF
TGCGCCAGCAGCTTGGCCTGGACAGGGGGATCTGAGACCCAGTACTTC
>TRBD1|14|TRBV20-1|TRBJ1-2|NA
CSASKGQGAYGYTF
TGCAGTGCTAGTAAGGGACAGGGGGCCTATGGCTACACCTTC
>TRBD2|16|TRBV19|TRBJ2-3|NA
CASSTLAGPGTDTQYF
TGTGCCAGTAGTACCTTAGCGGGGCCCGGCACAGATACGCAGTATTTT
>NA|13|TRBV28|TRBJ2-2|NA
CASSSLAAGELFF
TGTGCCAGCAGTTCCTTAGCAGCCGGGGAGCTGTTTTTT
>TRBD1|15|TRBV7-3|TRBJ1-1|NA
CASSFDGTANTEAFF
TGTGCCAGCAGCTTCGACGGGACAGCGAACACTGAAGCTTTCTTT
>NA|15|TRBV7-3|TRBJ1-1|NA
CASSLDKVGNTEAFF
TGTGCCAGCAGCTTGGACAAGGTGGGGAACACTGAAGCTTTCTTT
>NA|15|TRBV6-5|TRBJ2-7|NA
CASSYEIATSYEQYF
TGTGCCAGCAGTTACGAGATCGCGACATCGTACGAGCAGTACTTC
>TRBD2|14|TRBV4-1|TRBJ2-1|NA
CASSPTSEYNEQFF
TGCGCCAGCAGCCCGACTAGCGAGTACAATGAGCAGTTCTTC
>NA|13|TRBV6-5|TRBJ1-5|NA
CASESSRNQPQHF
TGTGCCAGCGAATCATCGAGGAATCAGCCCCAGCATTTT